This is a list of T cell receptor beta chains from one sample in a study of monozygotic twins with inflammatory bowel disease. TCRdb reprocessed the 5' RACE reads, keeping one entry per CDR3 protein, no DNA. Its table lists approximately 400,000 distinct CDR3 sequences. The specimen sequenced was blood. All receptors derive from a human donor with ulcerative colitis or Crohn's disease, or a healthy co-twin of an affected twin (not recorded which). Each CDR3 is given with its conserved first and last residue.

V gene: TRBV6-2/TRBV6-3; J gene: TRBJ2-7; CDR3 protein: CASSHPGTGGEQYF
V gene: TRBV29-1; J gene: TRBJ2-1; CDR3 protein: CSVAQGTNEQFF
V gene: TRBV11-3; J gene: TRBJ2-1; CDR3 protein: CASSPSPALREQFF
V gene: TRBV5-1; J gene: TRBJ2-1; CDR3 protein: CASSFTGGSNEQFF
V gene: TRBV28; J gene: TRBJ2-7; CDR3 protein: CASSTGVREQYF
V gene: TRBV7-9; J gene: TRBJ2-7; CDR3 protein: CASSRESWGVSSYEQYF
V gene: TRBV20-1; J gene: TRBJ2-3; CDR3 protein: CSPSSGRYPDTQYF
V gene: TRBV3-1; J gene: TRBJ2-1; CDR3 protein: CASSRSTSGEQFF
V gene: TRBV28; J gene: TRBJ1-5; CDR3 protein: CASSSWTGGRSQPQHF
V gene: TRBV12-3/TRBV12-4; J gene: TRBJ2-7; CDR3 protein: CASSSTTGFGYEQYF
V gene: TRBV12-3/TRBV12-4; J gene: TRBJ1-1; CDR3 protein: CASSLGTGGSTTEAFF
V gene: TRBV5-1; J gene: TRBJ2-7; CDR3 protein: CASSYGQFYEQYF
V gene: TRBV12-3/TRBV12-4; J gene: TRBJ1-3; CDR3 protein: CASYGPDGNTIYF
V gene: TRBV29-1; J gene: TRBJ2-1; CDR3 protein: CSPRPRDRGLNEQFF
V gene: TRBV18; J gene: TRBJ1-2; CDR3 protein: CASSPTRTGEGYTF
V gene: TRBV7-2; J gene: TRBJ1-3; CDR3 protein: CASSLADSFSGNTIYF
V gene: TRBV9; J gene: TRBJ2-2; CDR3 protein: CASSAGTTGELFF
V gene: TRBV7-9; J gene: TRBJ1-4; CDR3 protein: CASSPGVITGEKLFF
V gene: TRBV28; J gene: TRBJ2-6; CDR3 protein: CASRFSSGANVLTF
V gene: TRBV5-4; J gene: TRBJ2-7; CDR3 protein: CASSPEGSYEQYF
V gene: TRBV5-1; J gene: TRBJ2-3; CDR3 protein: CASSLGGGPSTDTQYF
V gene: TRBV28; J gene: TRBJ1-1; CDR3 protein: CASSRQGAPEAFF
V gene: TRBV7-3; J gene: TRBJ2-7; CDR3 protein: CASSPEGPTGYEQYF
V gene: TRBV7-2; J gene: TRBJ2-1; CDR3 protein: CASGGQVVGEQFF
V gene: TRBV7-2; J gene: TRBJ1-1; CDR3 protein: CASSFVRLGPGGTEAFF
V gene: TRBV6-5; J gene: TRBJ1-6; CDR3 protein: CASSYPWESSYNSPLHF
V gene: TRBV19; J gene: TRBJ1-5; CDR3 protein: CASTFLGQGDQPQHF
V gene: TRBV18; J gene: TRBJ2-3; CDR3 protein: CASSPRQSTDTQYF
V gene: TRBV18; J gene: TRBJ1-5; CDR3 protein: CASSPPNGANQPQHF
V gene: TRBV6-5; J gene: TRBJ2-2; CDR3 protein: CASSYITANRVTGELFF
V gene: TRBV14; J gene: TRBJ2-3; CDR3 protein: CASSLGTPWDRDTQYF
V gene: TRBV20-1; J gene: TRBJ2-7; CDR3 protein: CSSPPQGPGEQYF
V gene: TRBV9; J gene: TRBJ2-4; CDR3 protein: CASSSGPITPQYF
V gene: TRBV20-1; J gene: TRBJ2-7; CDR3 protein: CSARRDRATEEQYF
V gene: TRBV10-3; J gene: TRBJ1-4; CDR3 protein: CAISESAATNEKLFF
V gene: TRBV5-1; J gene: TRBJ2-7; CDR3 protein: CASSPNQGYEQYF
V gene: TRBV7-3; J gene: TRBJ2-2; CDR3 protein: CASSSYGGQGVSGELFF
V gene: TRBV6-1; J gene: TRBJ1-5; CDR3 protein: CAIGRLDQPQHF
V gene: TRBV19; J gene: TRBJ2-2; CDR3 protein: CATSRTRNTGELFF
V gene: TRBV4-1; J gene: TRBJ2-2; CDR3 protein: CASSQETGYTGELFF
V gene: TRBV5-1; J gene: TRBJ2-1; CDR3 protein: CASSLDPAGSGEQFF
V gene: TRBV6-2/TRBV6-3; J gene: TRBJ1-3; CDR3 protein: CASSYGGPSSGNTIYF
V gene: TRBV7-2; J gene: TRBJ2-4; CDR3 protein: CASSSPTENIQYF
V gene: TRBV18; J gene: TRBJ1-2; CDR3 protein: CASSPLHQTGNGYTF
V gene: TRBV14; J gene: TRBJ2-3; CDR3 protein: CASSQDGGLAQQYF